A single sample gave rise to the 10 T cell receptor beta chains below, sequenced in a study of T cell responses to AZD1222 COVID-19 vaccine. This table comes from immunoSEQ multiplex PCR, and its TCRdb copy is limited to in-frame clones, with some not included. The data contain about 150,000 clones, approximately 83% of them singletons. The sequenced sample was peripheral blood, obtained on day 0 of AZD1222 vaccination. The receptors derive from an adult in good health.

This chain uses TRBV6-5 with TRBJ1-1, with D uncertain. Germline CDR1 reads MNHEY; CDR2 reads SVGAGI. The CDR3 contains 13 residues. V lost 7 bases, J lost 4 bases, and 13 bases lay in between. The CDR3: CASMERGTTEAFF. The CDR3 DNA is TGTGCCAGCATGGAACGGGGTACCACTGAAGCTTTCTTT.

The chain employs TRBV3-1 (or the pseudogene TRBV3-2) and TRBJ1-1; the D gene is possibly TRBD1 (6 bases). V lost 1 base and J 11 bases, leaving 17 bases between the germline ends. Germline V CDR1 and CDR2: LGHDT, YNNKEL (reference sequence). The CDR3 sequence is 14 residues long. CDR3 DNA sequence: TGTGCCAGCAGCCAAGGGCAGAGAGGGGGGGCGGCTTTCTTT. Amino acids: CASSQGQRGGAAFF.

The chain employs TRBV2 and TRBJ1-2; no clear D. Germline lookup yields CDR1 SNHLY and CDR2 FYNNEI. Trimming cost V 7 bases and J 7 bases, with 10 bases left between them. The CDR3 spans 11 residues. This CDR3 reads CASIEMGGYTF. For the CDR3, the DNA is TGTGCCAGCATCGAAATGGGTGGCTACACCTTC.

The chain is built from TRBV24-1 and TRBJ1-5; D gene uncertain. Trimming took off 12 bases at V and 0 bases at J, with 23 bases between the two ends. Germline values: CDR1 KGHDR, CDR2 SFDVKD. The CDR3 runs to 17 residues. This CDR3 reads CAPPGRLDALSNQPQHF. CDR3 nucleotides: TGTGCCCCCCCTGGGCGGCTCGACGCCCTTAGCAATCAGCCCCAGCATTTT.

CDR3 DNA sequence: TGCAGCGTTGTCCAAGACAGGGTGTTAATAGTGGCTGAAGCTTTCTTT. This codes for CSVVQDRVLIVAEAFF. The V gene is TRBV29-1, the J gene TRBJ1-1; TRBD1 matches 7 bases. Germline CDR1 and CDR2: SQVTM and ANQGSEA. The junction had 17 bases not matched to a gene; V was cut back by 4 bases and J by 6 bases. CDR3 length: 16 residues.

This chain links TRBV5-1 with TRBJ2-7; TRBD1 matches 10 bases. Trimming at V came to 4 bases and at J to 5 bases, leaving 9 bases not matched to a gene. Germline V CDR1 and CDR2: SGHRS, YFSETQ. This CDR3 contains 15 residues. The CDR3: CASSRIAGTGDEQYF. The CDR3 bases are TGCGCCAGCAGCCGAATAGCCGGGACAGGGGACGAGCAGTACTTC.

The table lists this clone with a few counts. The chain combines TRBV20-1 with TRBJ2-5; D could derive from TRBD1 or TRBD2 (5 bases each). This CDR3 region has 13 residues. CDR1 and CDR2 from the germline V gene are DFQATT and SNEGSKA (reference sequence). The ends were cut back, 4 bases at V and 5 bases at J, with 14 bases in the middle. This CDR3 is CSAIEPGDETQYF. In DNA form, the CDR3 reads TGCAGTGCTATTGAGCCCGGGGACGAGACCCAGTACTTC.

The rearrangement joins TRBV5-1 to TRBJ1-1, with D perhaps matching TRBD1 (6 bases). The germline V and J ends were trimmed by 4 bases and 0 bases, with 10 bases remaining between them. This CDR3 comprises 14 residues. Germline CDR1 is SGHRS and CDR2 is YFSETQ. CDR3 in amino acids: CASSPTGMNTEAFF. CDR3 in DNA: TGCGCCAGCAGCCCGACAGGAATGAACACTGAAGCTTTCTTT.

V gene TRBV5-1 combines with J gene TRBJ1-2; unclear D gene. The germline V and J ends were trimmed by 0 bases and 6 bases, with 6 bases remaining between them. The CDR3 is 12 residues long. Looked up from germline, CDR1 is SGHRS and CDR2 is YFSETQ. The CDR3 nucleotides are TGCGCCAGCAGCTTGGACAGAGATGGCTACACCTTC. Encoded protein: CASSLDRDGYTF.

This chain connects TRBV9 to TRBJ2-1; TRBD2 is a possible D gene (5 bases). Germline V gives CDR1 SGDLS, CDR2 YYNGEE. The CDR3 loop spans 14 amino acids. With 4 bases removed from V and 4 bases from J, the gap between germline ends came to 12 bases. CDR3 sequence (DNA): TGTGCCAGCAGCACCCGAGCGGAGTACAATGAGCAGTTCTTC. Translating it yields CASSTRAEYNEQFF.